This T cell receptor (beta chain) was profiled in a study of blood T cell repertoires in COVID-19 (dated by TCRdb to the early 2020s). In terms of the full investigation: The collaborator samples originated in the United States, Italy and Spain and spanned the acute and convalescent phases of COVID-19. The material from the prospective study consisted of cDNA or gDNA derived from T cells, B-cell-depleted T cells, or PBMCs. Subjects who had been exposed to COVID-19, were actively infected with it, or had recovered from it provided the deeply sampled blood TCRbeta repertoires that made up the dataset. A freely available public database, intended as a resource for researchers studying the immune response to SARS-CoV-2, is where the repertoires were released. Samples were obtained from the ongoing ImmuneRACE study (first 160 participants) and from over 1,000 subjects provided by 6 global collaborators. A de-identified subject ID, COVID-19 status, age in years and sex were almost always included in the sample metadata. Where available, HLA class I and class II types were obtained from metadata supplied by the sample provider rather than from assay-based typing. General findings and caveats noted by the study authors: How much clinical and demographic metadata was included differed by source and by participant, and the metadata was provided uncurated.

The immunoSEQ Assay, a bias-controlled multiplex PCR, was used to amplify TCRbeta CDR3 regions from genomic DNA. In the paper's pipeline: The number of nucleated cells in each sample was estimated by amplification of reference gene primers within the assay. To quantify the absolute abundance of each unique TCRbeta CDR3 rearrangement, sequence reads were collapsed and filtered. For each sample, productive Simpson clonality was calculated by taking the square root of Simpson's diversity index across productive rearrangements. What TCRdb holds here is the immuneACCESS table cut down to in-frame rearrangements. Part of the clones is not present; checked against another copy, under half of the missing clones reflect an unresolved V gene, and the others are unexplained. The V and J calls and clone size come from that table; D and trimming were worked out from the DNA. This sample is represented by 130,000 to 150,000 clones; 88% of them were singletons. Roughly 1.5% of the sample is in the top ten clones.

This clone has a single count. Its antigen target is currently unknown. Base qualities are not recorded, but no much larger clone differs from it by a single base. Each collaborating institution followed its own protocols to collect whole blood in K2EDTA tubes. For TCRbeta analysis, collaborators shipped samples in one of three forms: frozen whole blood, isolated PBMCs, or DNA extracted from either of those sample types. CDR1 and CDR2 are read off the germline V gene as SGHRS and YFSETQ. Trimmed from V: 4 bases; trimmed from J: 2 bases; junction bases lacking a gene match: 3. Inclusive of the bounding cysteine and phenylalanine, the CDR3 is 13 residues long. Only the CDR3 region is kept as DNA, spanning 39 bases read in frame from base 1.

This TCR derives from a woman aged 45 to 65 with acute or convalescent COVID-19. This chain is built from TRBV5-1 and TRBJ2-7; 7 of the junction bases match TRBD1. Material for sequencing was peripheral blood. Here the CDR3 is given as CASSLDRAYEQYF. The sequence in DNA is TGCGCCAGCAGCCTAGACAGGGCCTACGAGCAGTACTTC.